This passage covers 21 T cell receptor beta chains from one sample sequenced in a study of shared T cell receptors in the human thymus. Sequencing used immunoSEQ multiplex PCR; TCRdb keeps in-frame clones, though not all of them. This sample has almost 550,000 clones, with around three quarters found just once. In addition, the sample was reused for a study of human thymus T cells.

Sequencing was done on a sample of thymocytes. All receptors derive from a boy in the first two years of life with a congenital heart defect.

The chain joins TRBV29-1 to TRBJ2-1; D possibly corresponds to TRBD2 (5 bases). Germline V gene sequence: CDR1 SQVTM, CDR2 ANQGSEA. Trimming took 1 base from V and 7 from J, leaving 14 bases between them. The CDR3 consists of 14 residues. The CDR3 bases are TGCAGCGTTGAAGGGGGAGTCGGGGTGAATGAGCAGTTCTTC. Translating gives CSVEGGVGVNEQFF.

V gene TRBV29-1 combines with J gene TRBJ2-1; 7 positions match TRBD1. Germline loops: CDR1 SQVTM, CDR2 ANQGSEA. With 4 bases clipped from V and 0 bases from J, the junction kept 9 bases outside the gene matches. The length of the CDR3 is 16 residues. The CDR3 here is CSVVGPRDSSYNEQFF. The DNA for the CDR3 is TGCAGCGTTGTGGGCCCCCGGGACAGCTCCTACAATGAGCAGTTCTTC.

This chain links TRBV27 with TRBJ1-2, with 9 bases lining up with TRBD1. Germline CDR1 MNHEY, CDR2 SMNVEV (reference sequence). CDR3 size: 15 residues. V was pared by 4 bases and J by 2 bases, with 5 bases of the junction left unmatched. CDR3 loop: CASSSPGQGNYGYTF. The CDR3, as DNA: TGTGCCAGCAGTTCCCCGGGACAGGGAAACTATGGCTACACCTTC.

The gene calls are TRBV30 and TRBJ1-2; no clear D. This CDR3 has 15 residues. Germline-derived CDR1 and CDR2 are GTSNPN and SVGIG (reference sequence). Trimming cost V 4 bases and J 0 bases, with 15 bases left between them. CDR3 bases: TGTGCCTGGAAGCGAGGAAAGCCCGCTAACTATGGCTACACCTTC. Its protein is CAWKRGKPANYGYTF.

This clone appeared a single time. The rearrangement links TRBV28 to TRBJ2-7; the D is unclear. This CDR3 spans 14 amino acids. Trimming cost V 3 bases and J 3 bases, with 12 bases left between them. Looked up from germline, CDR1 is MDHEN and CDR2 is SYDVKM. The CDR3 DNA reads TGTGCCAGCAGTTTCTGGGCTCCCCACTACGAGCAGTACTTC. Translation gives CASSFWAPHYEQYF.

The chain employs TRBV19 and TRBJ2-1, with TRBD1 identical over 9 bases. Looked up from germline, CDR1 is LNHDA and CDR2 is SQIVND (reference sequence). This CDR3 has 15 residues. Germline trimming cut 4 bases from V and 0 bases from J; bases unmatched to any gene: 1. This CDR3 reads CASSNRGHSYNEQFF. The CDR3 region has the DNA TGTGCCAGTAGTAACAGGGGGCACTCCTACAATGAGCAGTTCTTC.

This clone was seen just once. CDR3 residues: CASSQEGLAGRDTQYF. The CDR3 coding sequence is TGCGCCAGCAGCCAAGAAGGACTAGCGGGCAGGGATACGCAGTATTTT. The rearrangement joins TRBV4-3 to TRBJ2-3, with 11 bases identical to TRBD2. V lost 0 bases and J lost 6; bases outside the gene matches: 5. Germline V gene sequence: CDR1 LGHNA, CDR2 YSLEER. This CDR3 has 16 amino acids.

The V call is TRBV9, the J call TRBJ1-5, with 8 nucleotides matching TRBD1. The CDR3 has 14 residues. Germline CDR1 SGDLS, CDR2 YYNGEE. The V segment lost 4 bases and the J segment 3 bases; nucleotides outside the gene matches: 3. CDR3 amino acids: CASSSQGANQPQHF. Written as DNA, the CDR3 is TGTGCCAGCAGCTCGCAGGGGGCCAATCAGCCCCAGCATTTT.

The chain has TRBV2 and TRBJ1-2, with 7 bases fitting TRBD1. After removal of 4 bases from V and 4 bases from J, the junction contained 3 bases not matched to a gene. Germline CDR1 is SNHLY and CDR2 is FYNNEI. This CDR3 is built from 13 residues. The CDR3 protein is CASSAGQSYGYTF. In DNA, the CDR3 is TGTGCCAGCAGTGCGGGACAGTCCTATGGCTACACCTTC.

The rearrangement joins TRBV20-1 to TRBJ2-7, with D perhaps matching TRBD2 (6 bases). This CDR3 region has 11 residues. V was trimmed by 5 bases and J by 2 bases, leaving 7 bases between them. Germline assignment: CDR1 DFQATT and CDR2 SNEGSKA (reference sequence). The CDR3 region has the DNA TGCAGTGCTCTAGCGACCTACGAGCAGTACTTC. Translated: CSALATYEQYF.

This sequence joins TRBV5-4 and TRBJ2-7; possibly TRBD1 for D (6 bases). The CDR3 spans 14 residues. V was cut by 4 bases and J by 3 bases, with 14 bases left in between. Germline V gives CDR1 SGHNT, CDR2 YYREEE (reference sequence). Here the CDR3 DNA reads TGTGCCAGCAGCCACAGGGCCCGGGACTACGAGCAGTACTTC. Amino acids: CASSHRARDYEQYF.

The chain uses TRBV6-5 and TRBJ2-1, with a possible D match to TRBD1 (6 bases). V lost 11 bases, J lost 1 base, and 18 bases lay in between. The V gene's germline CDR1 is MNHEY and CDR2 SVGAGI. The CDR3 is 15 amino acids. The DNA of the CDR3 is TGTGCCTCGGAACCCCGGGACACGTCCTACAATGAGCAGTTCTTC. It encodes CASEPRDTSYNEQFF.

This clone occurred once. This chain links TRBV2 with TRBJ2-1, with D possibly matching TRBD2 (6 bases). Germline values: CDR1 SNHLY, CDR2 FYNNEI. This CDR3 contains 17 residues. Trimming stripped 4 bases from V and 3 bases from J, with 19 bases between. CDR3 amino acids: CASSAGGVSGIYNEQFF. The CDR3 coding sequence is TGTGCCAGCAGTGCCGGGGGAGTTAGTGGGATCTACAATGAGCAGTTCTTC.

The chain joins TRBV2 to TRBJ2-1; 9 nucleotides line up with TRBD2. The CDR3 is made up of 20 amino acids. Germline CDR1 reads SNHLY; CDR2 reads FYNNEI. Trimming removed 4 bases from V and 5 bases from J; junction bases left unmatched: 21. Here the CDR3 reads CASSVRTSSGILPANNEQFF. DNA for the CDR3: TGTGCCAGCAGTGTGAGGACGTCTAGCGGGATCCTCCCTGCAAACAATGAGCAGTTCTTC.

The DNA of the CDR3 is TGCAGCGTTGAAGGACAGGGCCATGGCTACACCTTC. It is translated as CSVEGQGHGYTF. The rearrangement uses TRBV29-1 and TRBJ1-2; 7 nucleotides agree with TRBD1. Trimming took 1 base from V and 6 from J; bases not matched to a gene: 2. This CDR3 contains 12 residues. Germline V CDR1 and CDR2: SQVTM, ANQGSEA.

This sequence joins TRBV15 and TRBJ1-2, with a tentative D call TRBD1 (5 bases). Trimming left V 4 bases short and J 4 bases short, with 16 bases between. Per the germline V gene, CDR1 is LNHNV and CDR2 is YYDKDF (reference sequence). The CDR3 contains 15 residues. This CDR3 is CATSTRRGESYGYTF. Written as DNA, the CDR3 is TGTGCCACCAGCACCCGGAGGGGAGAGAGCTATGGCTACACCTTC. Drawing the rest from reference TRBV15 and TRBJ1-2, the complete variable domain is DAMVIQNPRYQVTQFGKPVTLSCSQTLNHNVMYWYQQKSSQAPKLLFHYYDKDFNNEADTPDNFQSRRPNTSFCFLDIRSPGLGDTAMYLCATSTRRGESYGYTFGSGTRLTVV.

The count of this clone is one. V gene TRBV9 combines with J gene TRBJ1-2; 7 bases map to TRBD1. Germline CDR1 is SGDLS and CDR2 is YYNGEE. The V segment lost 2 bases and the J segment 1 base; nucleotides outside the gene matches: 8. The length of the CDR3 is 16 residues. The CDR3 nucleotides read TGTGCCAGCAGCGTCGCAGGGGGGACGAGTAACTATGGCTACACCTTC. Protein product: CASSVAGGTSNYGYTF.

The chain is built from TRBV2 and TRBJ2-7; TRBD1 matches 11 bases. CDR1 SNHLY and CDR2 FYNNEI come from the germline V gene. The CDR3 has 13 residues. V shed 7 bases, J shed 4 bases, and the junction held 3 bases outside the gene matches. CDR3 in DNA: TGTGCCAGCAAAGGACAGGGGGCTTACGAGCAGTACTTC. It specifies CASKGQGAYEQYF.

This chain joins TRBV6-4 and TRBJ2-1, with unresolved D. The CDR3 sequence is 14 residues long. Germline V CDR1 and CDR2: MRHNA, SNTAGT. With 3 bases removed from V and 5 bases from J, the gap between germline ends came to 11 bases. This CDR3 is CASSEEHGDNEQFF. CDR3 coding DNA: TGTGCCAGCAGTGAGGAGCATGGCGACAATGAGCAGTTCTTC.

This clone has more than one count but fewer than ten. V gene TRBV5-6 combines with J gene TRBJ2-2; 7 nucleotides align to TRBD1. The CDR3 is 19 residues long. Germline values: CDR1 SGHDT, CDR2 YYEEEE. Trimming at V came to 4 bases and at J to 4 bases, leaving 19 bases not matched to a gene. The CDR3 spells CASSNWIVGTAWFTGELFF. CDR3 coding DNA: TGTGCCAGCAGCAATTGGATCGTTGGGACAGCCTGGTTCACCGGGGAGCTGTTTTTT.

This clone was seen once. The chain has TRBV4-2 and TRBJ2-7; 8 bases line up with TRBD2. Germline CDR1 reads LGHNA; CDR2 reads YNFKEQ. V dropped 0 bases and J dropped 4; count of bases not matched to a gene: 11. This CDR3 is 17 amino acids long. The CDR3 here is CASSQDREAGGGYEQYF. The DNA of the CDR3 is TGTGCCAGCAGCCAAGATAGAGAGGCGGGAGGAGGATACGAGCAGTACTTC.